These T cell receptor beta chains were read from a single sample in a study of radiotherapy plus CTLA-4 blockade in lung cancer. Sequenced by immunoSEQ multiplex PCR; TCRdb stores in-frame clones only, minus some. The profile shows about 85,000 clones, around 85% of them singletons. The material sequenced was peripheral blood, taken from a patient treated with radiotherapy plus ipilimumab. The receptors originated from a human donor with non-small cell lung cancer who had a partial response to radiotherapy plus ipilimumab. CDR3s include the opening cysteine and the closing phenylalanine or tryptophan. Each record gives: V gene, D gene, clone size, J gene, CDR3 DNA, CDR3 protein. D genes are given only for firm matches. Some rows have no size entry. The others give once, few or many, or a class for an expanded clone.

TRBV28	-	-	TRBJ1-5	TGTGCCAGCAGTTTACCCGTGAGTGGCAATCAGCCCCAGCATTTT	CASSLPVSGNQPQHF
TRBV6-1	-	-	TRBJ1-3	TGTGCCAGCGGTGAAGGACGCCAGGTATTGGGAAACACCATATATTTT	CASGEGRQVLGNTIYF
TRBV9	-	-	TRBJ1-3	TGTGCCAGCAGCGTAGGAGGGGGTAGAGACTCTGGAAACACCATATATTTT	CASSVGGGRDSGNTIYF
TRBV2	TRBD1	-	TRBJ2-7	TGTGCCAGCAGGGACAGGCCAGACGAGCAGTACTTC	CASRDRPDEQYF
TRBV18	TRBD1	-	TRBJ1-2	TGTGCCAGCTCAAACCGGGACAGCCCCTATGGCTACACCTTC	CASSNRDSPYGYTF
TRBV30	-	-	TRBJ1-3	TGTGCCTGGAGTGGGGCTCGAGTGGGAAACACCATATATTTT	CAWSGARVGNTIYF
TRBV5-1	TRBD1	-	TRBJ2-7	TGCGCCAGCAGACCCGGGACAGGGGTTTACTACGAGCAGTACTTC	CASRPGTGVYYEQYF
TRBV7-2	-	-	TRBJ1-1	TGTGCCAACGCGCGAGGGGGGGGCGAAGCTTTCTTT	CANARGGGEAFF
TRBV4-1	-	-	TRBJ1-2	TGCGCCAGCAGCGTCCCCGGGAGCAGCTATGGCTACACCTTC	CASSVPGSSYGYTF
TRBV4-2	TRBD2	-	TRBJ2-2	TGTGCCAGCAGCCCTAGGACACGGGGGGCGAACACCGGGGAGCTGTTTTTT	CASSPRTRGANTGELFF
TRBV4-1	-	-	TRBJ2-3	TGCGCCAGCAGCCAAGGTTTCGGACTATCTGGAGATACGCAGTATTTT	CASSQGFGLSGDTQYF
TRBV29-1	TRBD1	-	TRBJ1-1	TGCAGCGTGGCTATGACAGGGGACACTGAAGCTTTCTTT	CSVAMTGDTEAFF
TRBV4-1	-	-	TRBJ2-6	TGCGCCAGCAGCCAAGAGGGGGCGGCTGGGGCCAACGTCCTGACTTTC	CASSQEGAAGANVLTF
TRBV27	-	-	TRBJ1-4	TGTGCCAGCAGCAAAAACAGCTTAACTAATGAAAAACTGTTTTTT	CASSKNSLTNEKLFF
TRBV30	-	-	TRBJ2-3	TGTGCCTGGAGTGCTTTGACAGATACGCAGTATTTT	CAWSALTDTQYF
TRBV2	-	few	TRBJ1-1	TGTGCCAGCAGTGGAACACGGAACACTGAAGCTTTCTTT	CASSGTRNTEAFF
TRBV7-9	-	-	TRBJ2-1	TGTGCCAGCAGCTTAGACTTGAATTACAATGAGCAGTTCTTC	CASSLDLNYNEQFF
TRBV7-9	-	-	TRBJ1-1	TGTGCCAGCAGCTTGCAGGGGACCCTGGCTTTCTTT	CASSLQGTLAFF
TRBV28	TRBD1	-	TRBJ1-1	TGTGCCAGCAGAGCGGCAGGGGGCTCGGTCACTGAAGCTTTCTTT	CASRAAGGSVTEAFF
TRBV27	-	-	TRBJ1-6	TGTGCCAGCAGTTTTTCACGCGGGGATAATTCACCCCTCCACTTT	CASSFSRGDNSPLHF
TRBV9	-	-	TRBJ1-2	TGTGCCAGCAGCCCCACTAACTATGGCTACACCTTC	CASSPTNYGYTF
TRBV7-6	-	-	TRBJ2-5	TGTGCCAGCAGCCGAGCGCCCGGTGTTGCGGAGACCCAGTACTTC	CASSRAPGVAETQYF
TRBV19	TRBD1	-	TRBJ1-6	TGTGCCAGTAGTCATCAGGACAGGGGGCGTTCACCCCTCCACTTT	CASSHQDRGRSPLHF
TRBV11-1	TRBD1	-	TRBJ1-1	TGTGCCAGCAGCGACCGACAGGGGGCGACAGCTTTCTTT	CASSDRQGATAFF
TRBV6-1	-	once	TRBJ1-2	TGTGCCAGCAGCACAGGGTTCGATGGCTACACCTTC	CASSTGFDGYTF